The 13 T cell receptor beta chains in this list originate from one sample, sequenced in a study of memory CD8 T cells in hepatitis C reinfection. Time point indicated: pre-reinfection, 55 to 20 weeks before reinfection detection. Sorted cells were sequenced directly ex vivo without any in vitro expansion. The repertoire was sequenced with immunoSEQ multiplex PCR; TCRdb's copy has only in-frame clones and lacks some. The sample has 45,000 to 65,000 clones, roughly nine tenths seen once. The source material was naive CD8+ T cells sorted from blood. These receptors were taken from a man between 18 and 29 years old with hepatitis C virus infection.

V gene TRBV6-5 combines with J gene TRBJ2-2; D ambiguous. The germline V gene has CDR1 MNHEY and CDR2 SVGAGI. The CDR3 is 13 amino acids. V was pared by 5 bases and J by 2 bases, with 6 bases between. The CDR3 bases are TGTGCCAGCAGTCAGACTAACACCGGGGAGCTGTTTTTT. This codes for CASSQTNTGELFF.

V and J are TRBV19 and TRBJ1-6, with D perhaps matching TRBD1 (5 bases). CDR1 is LNHDA and CDR2 is SQIVND in the germline V gene (reference sequence). This CDR3 region has 14 residues. The V gene lost 7 bases and the J gene lost 7 bases, with 14 bases spanning the gap. The CDR3: CASTAPGDNSPLHF. Written as DNA, the CDR3 is TGTGCCAGTACAGCTCCGGGGGACAATTCACCCCTCCACTTT.

The chain links TRBV4-1 to TRBJ1-6, with TRBD1 as a possible D gene (6 bases). This CDR3 contains 15 residues. Trimming pared 4 bases from V and 7 bases from J, leaving 14 bases between. Germline-derived CDR1 and CDR2 are MGHRA and YSYEKL. CDR3 in DNA: TGCGCCAGCAGCCCCCAGGAGGGGGGGAATTCACCCCTCCACTTT. It yields the protein CASSPQEGGNSPLHF.

The chain employs TRBV11-2 and TRBJ2-1, with a possible D match to TRBD2 (5 bases). V gave up 5 bases and J gave up 7 bases, with 18 bases separating them. Germline V gene sequence: CDR1 SGHAT, CDR2 FQNNGV. The CDR3 has 15 amino acids. CDR3 sequence: CASSHSLGEWNEQFF. DNA for the CDR3: TGTGCCAGCAGCCACTCGTTGGGAGAGTGGAATGAGCAGTTCTTC. The entire variable domain, with the rest obtained from reference TRBV11-2 and TRBJ2-1, is as follows: EAGVAQSPRYKIIEKRQSVAFWCNPISGHATLYWYQQILGQGPKLLIQFQNNGVVDDSQLPKDRFSAERLKGVDSTLKIQPAKLEDSAVYLCASSHSLGEWNEQFFGPGTRLTVL.

This clone occurred a few times. The gene calls are TRBV6-1 and TRBJ1-5; TRBD1 might be the D (6 bases). V lost 2 bases, J lost 4 bases, and 15 bases lay in between. Germline values: CDR1 MNHNS, CDR2 SASEGT. The CDR3 is 16 amino acids. CDR3: CASSELGGAGNQPQHF. In nucleotides, the CDR3 is TGTGCCAGCAGTGAACTTGGGGGGGCTGGTAATCAGCCCCAGCATTTT.

This chain links TRBV15 with TRBJ2-3, with a possible D match to TRBD2 (6 bases). The V and J ends lost 2 bases and 0 bases respectively, with 27 bases between them. CDR1 and CDR2 (germline): LNHNV, YYDKDF (reference sequence). The CDR3 is 21 amino acids. The CDR3, as DNA: TGTGCCACCAGCAGACCCACCGGGGAGGCCCATACGCTCCTAAGCACAGATACGCAGTATTTT. This translates into CATSRPTGEAHTLLSTDTQYF.

The rearrangement links TRBV7-9 to TRBJ2-1; possibly TRBD1 for D (6 bases). Germline CDR1 is SEHNR and CDR2 is FQNEAQ (reference sequence). Trimming pared 4 bases from V and 9 bases from J, leaving 10 bases between. This CDR3 comprises 12 residues. The CDR3 here is CASSSYRVEQFF. CDR3 DNA: TGTGCCAGCAGCTCATACAGGGTTGAGCAGTTCTTC. Complete variable domain (other parts from reference TRBV7-9 and TRBJ2-1): DTGVSQNPRHKITKRGQNVTFRCDPISEHNRLYWYRQTLGQGPEFLTYFQNEAQLEKSRLLSDRFSAERPKGSFSTLEIQRTEQGDSAMYLCASSSYRVEQFFGPGTRLTVL.

This clone came up once. V gene TRBV4-1 combines with J gene TRBJ2-1, with 11 bases fitting TRBD2. The V segment lost 3 bases and the J segment 2 bases; nucleotides outside the gene matches: 9. Germline CDR1 is MGHRA and CDR2 is YSYEKL. The CDR3 is made up of 18 amino acids. CDR3 loop: CASSHRRISGGAYNEQFF. In DNA form, the CDR3 reads TGCGCCAGCAGCCACCGAAGGATTAGCGGGGGGGCCTACAATGAGCAGTTCTTC.

The chain recombines TRBV5-6 with TRBJ2-7; possibly TRBD2 for D (5 bases). CDR1 is SGHDT and CDR2 is YYEEEE in the germline V gene. This CDR3 is built from 16 residues. V dropped 4 bases and J dropped 0 bases, with 17 bases sitting between them. CDR3 residues: CASSPGVVELSYEQYV. DNA for the CDR3: TGTGCCAGCAGCCCCGGGGTCGTAGAGCTCTCCTACGAGCAGTACGTC.

The V gene is TRBV14, the J gene TRBJ2-3; 12 bases align to TRBD2. V trimming: 4 bases; J trimming: 5 bases; junction bases outside the gene matches: 4. The CDR3 has 15 amino acids. The germline gives CDR1 SGHDN, CDR2 FVKESK. CDR3 nucleotides: TGTGCCAGCAGCCTAGGGACTAGCGGGTTAGATACGCAGTATTTT. It yields the protein CASSLGTSGLDTQYF.

CDR3 amino acids: CASSYITDTQYF. The CDR3 DNA is TGTGCCAGCAGCTACATAACAGATACGCAGTATTTT. The chain joins TRBV7-9 to TRBJ2-3; D gene ambiguous. Germline assignment: CDR1 SEHNR and CDR2 FQNEAQ (reference sequence). The CDR3 contains 12 residues. Trimming pared 4 bases from V and 3 bases from J, leaving 5 bases between.

This clone was seen a few times. The chain employs TRBV7-9 and TRBJ1-4, with 7 positions matching TRBD1. Germline CDR1 SEHNR, CDR2 FQNEAQ (reference sequence). V gave up 6 bases and J gave up 7 bases; unmatched junction bases: 11. The CDR3 spans 15 residues. CDR3 in amino acids: CASSPDRERGEKLFF. The CDR3 DNA sequence: TGTGCCAGCAGTCCAGACAGGGAGAGGGGTGAAAAACTGTTTTTT.

The J gene is TRBJ2-2, the V gene TRBV6-1; D is perhaps TRBD1 (6 bases). V was shortened by 4 bases and J by 1 base, with 10 bases between the two germline ends. In germline, CDR1 is MNHNS, CDR2 SASEGT. The CDR3 sequence is 15 residues long. CDR3 in DNA: TGTGCCAGCAGTGGAGTCAGGGGGAACACCGGGGAGCTGTTTTTT. It codes for CASSGVRGNTGELFF.